Following are 9 T cell receptor beta chains from one sample sequenced in a study of cytomegalovirus exposure and HLA in healthy donors. PCR primers comprised 60 Vbeta and 13 Jbeta primers. The method was immunoSEQ multiplex PCR; TCRdb's version includes in-frame clones alone and lacks a portion of them. Of approximately 110,000 clones detected, over 65% appear once; the ten largest clones hold about 1.8%. The source material was PBMCs. All receptors derive from a middle-aged man in good health and CMV-seronegative.

This rearrangement joins TRBV9 to TRBJ1-3; the match to TRBD1 covers 7 bases. CDR1 is SGDLS, CDR2 YYNGEE, per germline. This CDR3 region has 15 residues. Trimming cost V 1 base and J 4 bases; bases outside gene matches: 5. CDR3 in amino acids: CASSVTGDSGNTIYF. For the CDR3, the DNA is TGTGCCAGCAGCGTAACAGGGGATTCAGGAAACACCATATATTTT.

This sequence joins TRBV4-1 and TRBJ1-2; 12 bases line up with TRBD1. From germline, CDR1 is MGHRA and CDR2 YSYEKL. V gave up 1 base and J gave up 3 bases; unmatched junction bases: 6. This CDR3 has 17 residues. This CDR3 reads CASSQVIGDRGHYGYTF. The CDR3 DNA sequence: TGCGCCAGCAGCCAAGTAATCGGGGACAGGGGGCACTATGGCTACACCTTC.

CDR3 sequence (DNA): TGTGCCAGCAGTTTTGGGGGCCTAGGGCCCCAGCATTTT. This sequence encodes CASSFGGLGPQHF. The chain uses TRBV27 and TRBJ1-5; D possibly corresponds to TRBD1 (6 bases). This CDR3 is built from 13 residues. CDR1 and CDR2 from the germline V gene are MNHEY and SMNVEV (reference sequence). V lost 3 bases and J lost 9, with 12 bases in between.

V and J are TRBV5-4 and TRBJ2-5; D not certain. With 0 bases removed from V and 3 bases from J, the gap between germline ends came to 6 bases. CDR3 size: 13 residues. Germline loops: CDR1 SGHNT, CDR2 YYREEE (reference sequence). The CDR3 nucleotides read TGTGCCAGCAGCTTGGGGCAGGAAGAGACCCAGTACTTC. Residues: CASSLGQEETQYF.

V gene TRBV6-5 combines with J gene TRBJ1-4; 7 bases agree with TRBD1. Germline CDR1 reads MNHEY; CDR2 reads SVGAGI. V was clipped by 0 bases and J by 8 bases; unmatched bases: 3. The CDR3 consists of 14 residues. The CDR3 region is CASSYSRGREKLFF. CDR3 bases: TGTGCCAGCAGTTACTCAAGGGGGCGGGAAAAACTGTTTTTT.

This chain's CDR3 is CASSHRTGLLNTEAFF. In DNA, the CDR3 is TGTGCCAGCAGCCATAGGACAGGGTTATTGAACACTGAAGCTTTCTTT. The chain is built from TRBV7-9 and TRBJ1-1; 8 bases match TRBD1. The germline CDR1 and CDR2 sequences are SEHNR and FQNEAQ (reference sequence). The CDR3 contains 16 residues. V was clipped by 5 bases and J by 0 bases; unmatched bases: 8.

V usage is TRBV6-1 and J usage is TRBJ2-7; D gene ambiguous. The CDR3 is made up of 15 amino acids. Germline V CDR1 and CDR2: MNHNS, SASEGT. Trimming pared 2 bases from V and 0 bases from J, leaving 11 bases between. CDR3 sequence reads: CASSEQVTRSYEQYV. The DNA of the CDR3 is TGTGCCAGCAGTGAACAGGTCACCCGCTCCTACGAGCAGTACGTC.

V and J are TRBV4-1 and TRBJ1-2; 10 bases are shared with TRBD1. Trimming removed 2 bases from V and 5 bases from J; junction bases left unmatched: 8. Germline V gene sequence: CDR1 MGHRA, CDR2 YSYEKL. The CDR3 is 16 residues long. CDR3 sequence (DNA): TGCGCCAGCAGCCAACCCCGACAGGGGGCACGGTATGGCTACACCTTC. Translating gives CASSQPRQGARYGYTF.

This clone was found once. V gene TRBV7-2 combines with J gene TRBJ1-3, with D perhaps matching TRBD1 (5 bases). Germline V gene lookup returns CDR1 SGHTA and CDR2 FQGNSA. The CDR3 extends over 18 amino acids. V dropped 1 base and J dropped 2 bases, with 18 bases sitting between them. This chain's CDR3 is CASSLDPVLDTPGNTIYF. CDR3 coding DNA: TGTGCCAGCAGCTTAGATCCAGTTCTGGACACCCCTGGAAACACCATATATTTT. Full variable domain (missing parts from reference TRBV7-2 and TRBJ1-3): GAGVSQSPSNKVTEKGKDVELRCDPISGHTALYWYRQSLGQGLEFLIYFQGNSAPDKSGLPSDRFSAERTGGSVSTLTIQRTQQEDSAVYLCASSLDPVLDTPGNTIYFGEGSWLTVV.